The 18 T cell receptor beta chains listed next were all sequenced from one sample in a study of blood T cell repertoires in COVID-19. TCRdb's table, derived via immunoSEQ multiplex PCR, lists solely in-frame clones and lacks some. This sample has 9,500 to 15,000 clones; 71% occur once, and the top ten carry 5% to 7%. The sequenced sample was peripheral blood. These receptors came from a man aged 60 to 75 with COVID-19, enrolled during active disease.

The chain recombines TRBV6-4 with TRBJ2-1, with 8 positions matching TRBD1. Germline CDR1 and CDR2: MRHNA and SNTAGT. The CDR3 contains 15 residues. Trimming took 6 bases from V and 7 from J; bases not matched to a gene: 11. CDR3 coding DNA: TGTGCCAGCAGCCTATACGGGGACAGGAGGAATGAGCAGTTCTTC. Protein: CASSLYGDRRNEQFF.

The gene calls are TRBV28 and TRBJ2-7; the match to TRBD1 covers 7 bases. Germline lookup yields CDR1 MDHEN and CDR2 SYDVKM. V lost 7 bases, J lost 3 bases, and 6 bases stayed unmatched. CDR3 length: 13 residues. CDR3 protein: CASTPYRGYEQYF. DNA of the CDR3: TGTGCCAGCACTCCTTACAGGGGCTACGAGCAGTACTTC.

This CDR3 reads CATSEIGQSSYNEQFF. The CDR3 bases are TGTGCCACCAGTGAAATAGGACAGAGCTCCTACAATGAGCAGTTCTTC. The chain uses TRBV24-1 and TRBJ2-1, with a weak D call TRBD1 (6 bases). This CDR3 has 16 residues. Germline V gene lookup returns CDR1 KGHDR and CDR2 SFDVKD. Trimming pared 4 bases from V and 0 bases from J, leaving 12 bases between.

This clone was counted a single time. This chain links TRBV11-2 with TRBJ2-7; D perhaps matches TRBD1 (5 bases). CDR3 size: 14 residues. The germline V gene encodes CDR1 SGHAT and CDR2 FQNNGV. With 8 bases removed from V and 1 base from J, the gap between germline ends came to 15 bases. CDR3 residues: CASARGAGSYEQYV. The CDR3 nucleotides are TGTGCCAGCGCTAGAGGTGCAGGGTCCTACGAGCAGTACGTC.

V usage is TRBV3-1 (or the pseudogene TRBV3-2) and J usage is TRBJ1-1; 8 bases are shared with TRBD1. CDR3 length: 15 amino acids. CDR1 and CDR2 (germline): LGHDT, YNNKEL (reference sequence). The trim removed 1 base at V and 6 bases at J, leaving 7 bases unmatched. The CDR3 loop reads CASSQGQWTGPEAFF. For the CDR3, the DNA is TGTGCCAGCAGCCAAGGGCAATGGACAGGGCCTGAAGCTTTCTTT.

For the CDR3, the DNA is TGCGCCAGCAGCTCGACTCACAATGAGCAGTTCTTC. Amino acids: CASSSTHNEQFF. The chain couples TRBV5-1 to TRBJ2-1; D call uncertain. The CDR3 has 12 residues. Trimming shortened V by 3 bases and J by 5 bases, and 6 bases separated the two germline ends. Germline V lookup: CDR1 SGHRS, CDR2 YFSETQ.

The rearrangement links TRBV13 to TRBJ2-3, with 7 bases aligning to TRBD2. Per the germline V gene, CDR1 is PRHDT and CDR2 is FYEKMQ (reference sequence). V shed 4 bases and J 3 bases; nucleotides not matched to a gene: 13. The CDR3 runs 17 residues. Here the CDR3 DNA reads TGTGCCAGCAGCTCGCCCCGTACTAGCGAACCGACAGATACGCAGTATTTT. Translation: CASSSPRTSEPTDTQYF.

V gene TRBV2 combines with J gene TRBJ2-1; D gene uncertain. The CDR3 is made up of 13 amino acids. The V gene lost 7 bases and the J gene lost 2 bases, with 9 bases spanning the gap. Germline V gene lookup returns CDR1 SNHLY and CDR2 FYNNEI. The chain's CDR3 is CASKPTPYNEQFF. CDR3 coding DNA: TGTGCCAGCAAGCCGACACCCTACAATGAGCAGTTCTTC.

CDR3 sequence (DNA): TGTGCCAGCAGTGAGTGGGTGGGGGGGCATACTGAAGCTTTCTTT. Protein: CASSEWVGGHTEAFF. The V and J genes are TRBV6-1 and TRBJ1-1, with TRBD1 as a possible D gene (6 bases). Per germline, CDR1 MNHNS and CDR2 SASEGT. V lost 3 bases and J 5 bases, leaving 16 bases between the germline ends. The CDR3 totals 15 residues.

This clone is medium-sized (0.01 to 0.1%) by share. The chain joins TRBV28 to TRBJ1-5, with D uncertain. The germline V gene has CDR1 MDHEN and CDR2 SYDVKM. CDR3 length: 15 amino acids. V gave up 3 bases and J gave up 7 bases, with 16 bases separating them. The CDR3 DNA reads TGTGCCAGCAGTTTCCTTACAGAAACGGGGCAGCCCCAGCATTTT. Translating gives CASSFLTETGQPQHF.

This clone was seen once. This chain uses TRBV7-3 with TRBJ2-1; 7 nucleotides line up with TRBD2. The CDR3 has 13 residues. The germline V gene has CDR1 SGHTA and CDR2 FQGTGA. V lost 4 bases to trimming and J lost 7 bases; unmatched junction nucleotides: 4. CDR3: CASSSSGGNEQFF. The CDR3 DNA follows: TGTGCCAGCAGCTCTAGCGGAGGGAATGAGCAGTTCTTC.

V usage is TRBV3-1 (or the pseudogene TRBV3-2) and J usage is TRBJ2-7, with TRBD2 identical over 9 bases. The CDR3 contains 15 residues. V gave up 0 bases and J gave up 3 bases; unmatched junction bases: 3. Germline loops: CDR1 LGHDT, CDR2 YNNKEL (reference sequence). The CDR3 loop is CASSQERGGYYEQYF. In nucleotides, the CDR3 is TGTGCCAGCAGCCAAGAGCGGGGGGGCTACTACGAGCAGTACTTC.

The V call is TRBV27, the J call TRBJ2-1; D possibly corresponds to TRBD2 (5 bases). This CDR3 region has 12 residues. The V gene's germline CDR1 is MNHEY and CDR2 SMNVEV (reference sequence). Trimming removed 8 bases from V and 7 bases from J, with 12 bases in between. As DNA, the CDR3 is TGTGCCAGCGGACTCACCTGGAATGAGCAGTTCTTC. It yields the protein CASGLTWNEQFF.

The CDR3 protein is CASSSSGQFNSPLHF. CDR3 in DNA: TGCGCCAGCAGCTCTTCGGGACAGTTTAATTCACCCCTCCACTTT. The V gene is TRBV5-1, the J gene TRBJ1-6; 7 positions match TRBD1. The CDR3 runs to 15 residues. Germline V lookup: CDR1 SGHRS, CDR2 YFSETQ. Losses at the gene ends were 3 bases for V and 6 bases for J; bases not matched to a gene: 6.

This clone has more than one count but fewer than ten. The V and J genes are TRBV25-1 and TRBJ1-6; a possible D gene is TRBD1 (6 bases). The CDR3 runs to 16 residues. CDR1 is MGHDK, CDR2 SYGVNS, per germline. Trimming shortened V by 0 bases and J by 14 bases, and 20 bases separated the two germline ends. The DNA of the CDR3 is TGTGCCAGCAGTGAATATATCCGAGGGGGGGCGAAAACCCTCCACTTT. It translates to CASSEYIRGGAKTLHF.

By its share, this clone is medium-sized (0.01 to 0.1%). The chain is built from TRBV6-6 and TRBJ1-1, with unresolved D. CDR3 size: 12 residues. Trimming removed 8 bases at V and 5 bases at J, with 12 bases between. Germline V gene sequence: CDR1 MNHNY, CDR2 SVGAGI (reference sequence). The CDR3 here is CASVAGGTEAFF. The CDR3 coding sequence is TGTGCCAGCGTTGCAGGTGGGACTGAAGCTTTCTTT.

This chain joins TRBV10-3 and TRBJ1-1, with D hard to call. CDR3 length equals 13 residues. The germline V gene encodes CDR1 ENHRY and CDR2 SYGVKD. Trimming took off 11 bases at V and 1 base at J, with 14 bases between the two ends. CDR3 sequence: CASCPTGNTEAFF. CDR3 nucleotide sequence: TGTGCCTCCTGCCCGACGGGGAACACTGAAGCTTTCTTT.

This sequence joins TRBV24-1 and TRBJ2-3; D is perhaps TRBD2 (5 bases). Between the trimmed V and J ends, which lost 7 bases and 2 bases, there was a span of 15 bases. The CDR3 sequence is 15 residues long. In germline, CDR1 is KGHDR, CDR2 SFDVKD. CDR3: CATSLRARPTDTQYF. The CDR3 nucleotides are TGTGCCACCAGCCTGAGGGCCCGACCCACAGATACGCAGTATTTT.